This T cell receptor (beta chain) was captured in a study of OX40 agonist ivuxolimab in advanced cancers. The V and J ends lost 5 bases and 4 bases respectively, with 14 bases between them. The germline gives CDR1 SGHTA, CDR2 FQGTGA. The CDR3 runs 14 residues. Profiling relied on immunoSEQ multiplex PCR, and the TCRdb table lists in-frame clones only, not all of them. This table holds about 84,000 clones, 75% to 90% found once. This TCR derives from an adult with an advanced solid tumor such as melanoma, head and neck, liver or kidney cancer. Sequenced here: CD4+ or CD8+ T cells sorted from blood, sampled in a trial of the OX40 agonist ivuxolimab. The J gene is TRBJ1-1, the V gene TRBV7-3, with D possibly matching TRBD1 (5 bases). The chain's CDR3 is CASSPHQGGTEAFF. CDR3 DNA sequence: TGTGCCAGCAGCCCCCACCAGGGAGGCACTGAAGCTTTCTTT.